This T cell receptor beta chain was found in a study of cytomegalovirus exposure and HLA in healthy donors. V gave up 4 bases and J gave up 3 bases; unmatched junction bases: 5. The CDR3 is 14 amino acids. Germline-derived CDR1 and CDR2 are SEHNR and FQNEAQ (reference sequence). General observations from the study: In a later analysis, across HLA loci, associated TCR counts were highest for DRB1, lowest for HLA-C.

Nominally healthy donors provided the samples, though records likely missed some immune exposures. As regards this clone: Its antigen is currently unknown.

The PCR employed 60 Vbeta primers together with 13 Jbeta primers. TCRdb's table, derived via immunoSEQ multiplex PCR, lists solely in-frame clones and lacks some. The table lists 130,000 to 150,000 clones, around 72% of them singletons. The clonotype comes from a man aged 40-49 years in good health and CMV-seronegative. This chain uses TRBV7-9 with TRBJ1-2; 7 bases agree with TRBD1. The sequencing sample was made of PBMCs. The CDR3 sequence: CASSWDSLYYGYTF. In nucleotides, the CDR3 is TGTGCCAGCAGCTGGGACAGCTTATACTATGGCTACACCTTC. The entire variable domain, with the rest obtained from reference TRBV7-9 and TRBJ1-2, is as follows: DTGVSQNPRHKITKRGQNVTFRCDPISEHNRLYWYRQTLGQGPEFLTYFQNEAQLEKSRLLSDRFSAERPKGSFSTLEIQRTEQGDSAMYLCASSWDSLYYGYTFGSGTRLTVV.